These 3 T cell receptor beta chains came from one sample sequenced in a study of blood T cells in healthy people across ages. A second 7 to 11 cycle PCR used barcoded and J-beta primers. One entry per CDR3 protein, called by TCRdb with MiXCR from the 5' RACE reads. Here the sample spans around 710,000 distinct CDR3 sequences, roughly 47% being singletons. Sequences were obtained from blood. Receptor source: a woman aged 55 to 70 in good health.

This rearrangement joins TRBV20-1 to TRBJ2-7; D is perhaps TRBD1 (6 bases). The J call is doubtful: the DNA matches TRBJ2-5 better. In germline, CDR1 is DFQATT, CDR2 SNEGSKA (reference sequence). This CDR3 has 14 amino acids. CDR3 nucleotides: TGCAGTGCTACTATAGGGACAATCGAAGAGACCCAGTACTTC. Translated: CSATIGTIEETQYF.

This chain links TRBV5-1 with TRBJ2-3; TRBD1 might be the D (5 bases). Trimming removed 0 bases at V and 2 bases at J, with 10 bases between. Looked up from germline, CDR1 is SGHRS and CDR2 is YFSETQ. This CDR3 region has 15 residues. This CDR3 reads CASSLGTPDTDTQYF. CDR3 in DNA: TGCGCCAGCAGCTTGGGGACACCCGACACAGATACGCAGTATTTT.

This clonotype was detected ten times or more. V is TRBV29-1 and J is TRBJ2-1; D possibly corresponds to TRBD2 (6 bases). This CDR3 comprises 12 residues. V dropped 6 bases and J dropped 8 bases, with 14 bases sitting between them. Germline values: CDR1 SQVTM, CDR2 ANQGSEA. The CDR3 reads CSVRPGGHEQFF. The CDR3 DNA reads as TGCAGCGTCCGGCCCGGGGGTCATGAGCAGTTCTTC.